The 15 T cell receptor beta chains below were found in one sample sequenced in a study of T cell responses to AZD1222 COVID-19 vaccine (dated by TCRdb to about 2021). The time point label of this sample denotes: about 28 days (+/-7) after the second vaccine dose. The library was produced with the immunoSEQ multiplex PCR assay. Imported from immuneACCESS, the table was reduced by TCRdb to in-frame sequences with V and J called. These copies leave out some clones; in studies compared against another copy, an unresolved V gene accounts for under half, and the cause of the remainder is not known. The sample table records 150,000 to 200,000 clones; approximately 88% of these occur just once. Together, the top ten hold over 4% of the sample. Source: peripheral blood, taken 28 days after the second AZD1222 dose. These receptor sequences come from an adult who received the AZD1222 COVID-19 vaccine.

The CDR3 nucleotides are TGCGCCAGCAGCTTCTTGGGGGATCGGTTCTACAATGAGCAGTTCTTC. Translated: CASSFLGDRFYNEQFF. J is TRBJ2-1 and V is TRBV5-1; D is possibly TRBD1 or TRBD2 (5 bases each). V was shortened by 2 bases and J by 3 bases, with 15 bases between the two germline ends. CDR1 SGHRS and CDR2 YFSETQ come from the germline V gene. The CDR3 spans 16 residues.

The chain couples TRBV6-5 to TRBJ1-1; D is unclear. Per germline, CDR1 MNHEY and CDR2 SVGAGI. The ends were cut back, 0 bases at V and 1 base at J, with 9 bases in the middle. The CDR3 runs to 15 residues. The DNA of the CDR3 is TGTGCCAGCAGTTACTCGGGGAAGGGGAACACTGAAGCTTTCTTT. Encoded protein: CASSYSGKGNTEAFF.

The rearrangement links TRBV5-1 to TRBJ1-2; 7 bases fit TRBD1. The CDR3 totals 15 residues. Trimming took 4 bases from V and 2 from J; bases not matched to a gene: 8. From germline, CDR1 is SGHRS and CDR2 YFSETQ. CDR3 in amino acids: CASSLQGPGNYGYTF. The CDR3 DNA follows: TGCGCCAGCAGCCTACAGGGGCCGGGGAACTATGGCTACACCTTC.

V and J are TRBV9 and TRBJ1-1; 10 positions match TRBD1. J was trimmed by 0 bases and V by 0 bases; bases with no gene match: 5. Germline V gene sequence: CDR1 SGDLS, CDR2 YYNGEE. This CDR3 comprises 17 residues. DNA of the CDR3: TGTGCCAGCAGCGTAGGGACAGGGGGGAGTCTGAACACTGAAGCTTTCTTT. Its protein is CASSVGTGGSLNTEAFF.

The chain joins TRBV11-2 to TRBJ1-4, with 8 bases identical to TRBD1. This CDR3 is built from 18 residues. Per the germline V gene, CDR1 is SGHAT and CDR2 is FQNNGV. The J segment lost 0 bases and the V segment lost 5 bases, leaving 11 bases of the junction unmatched. The CDR3 DNA reads as TGTGCCAGCAGCACTCGGACAGGGAGGGGCGCAACTAATGAAAAACTGTTTTTT. Its protein is CASSTRTGRGATNEKLFF.

The J gene is TRBJ1-1, the V gene TRBV10-1, with D possibly matching TRBD1 (6 bases). This CDR3 has 14 amino acids. Looked up from germline, CDR1 is WNHNN and CDR2 is SYGVQD (reference sequence). The V end lost 5 bases, the J end lost 3 bases, and 13 bases lay between the germline ends. The CDR3 sequence: CASSLQGSDTEAFF. CDR3 nucleotide sequence: TGCGCCAGCAGTCTTCAGGGGTCTGACACTGAAGCTTTCTTT.

The chain links TRBV6-2 or TRBV6-3 to TRBJ2-1; 9 nucleotides line up with TRBD2. The CDR3 covers 15 residues. Germline CDR1 MNHEY, CDR2 SVGEGT. After removal of 4 bases from V and 9 bases from J, the junction contained 10 bases not matched to a gene. CDR3 coding DNA: TGTGCCAGCAGTTTGGCTAGCGGGGCTATCGGTGAGCAGTTCTTC. Amino acids: CASSLASGAIGEQFF.

This clone was observed a handful of times. V is TRBV30 and J is TRBJ1-3; D is unclear. Germline values: CDR1 GTSNPN, CDR2 SVGIG (reference sequence). Trimming shortened V by 2 bases and J by 4 bases, and 15 bases separated the two germline ends. The CDR3 extends over 15 amino acids. This CDR3 is CAWSFWRAGGNTIYF. The DNA for the CDR3 is TGTGCCTGGAGTTTTTGGAGGGCGGGAGGAAACACCATATATTTT.

The chain joins TRBV15 to TRBJ1-1; 7 bases line up with TRBD1. The V gene end was trimmed by 4 bases and the J gene end by 0 bases; junction bases not matched to a gene: 5. The germline V gene encodes CDR1 LNHNV and CDR2 YYDKDF (reference sequence). The CDR3 spans 15 residues. The CDR3 bases are TGTGCCACCAGCACTAGACAGGGAATGAACACTGAAGCTTTCTTT. The encoded protein is CATSTRQGMNTEAFF.

This chain connects TRBV11-2 to TRBJ2-1, with unresolved D. Germline V gene sequence: CDR1 SGHAT, CDR2 FQNNGV. With 1 base removed from V and 2 bases from J, the gap between germline ends came to 18 bases. The CDR3 has 18 amino acids. CDR3 in DNA: TGTGCCAGCAGCTTAGGTCCGGCCGGCAGTCTAGCCTACAATGAGCAGTTCTTC. Protein: CASSLGPAGSLAYNEQFF.

The V gene is TRBV2, the J gene TRBJ1-1; maybe TRBD1 (5 bases). Germline CDR1 reads SNHLY; CDR2 reads FYNNEI. V was shortened by 1 base and J by 9 bases, with 12 bases between the two germline ends. The CDR3 sequence is 13 residues long. DNA of the CDR3: TGTGCCAGCAGTGAAGAGGGCAGGGCTCAAGCTTTCTTT. It translates to CASSEEGRAQAFF.

Only one count was recorded for this clone. The rearrangement links TRBV27 to TRBJ1-6, with a tentative D call TRBD1 (5 bases). Trimming left V 6 bases short and J 10 bases short, with 16 bases between. This CDR3 has 14 amino acids. Looked up from germline, CDR1 is MNHEY and CDR2 is SMNVEV (reference sequence). CDR3 sequence (DNA): TGTGCCAGCAGCCTAGGACACCCAATATCACCCCTCCACTTT. Amino acids: CASSLGHPISPLHF.

V gene TRBV30 combines with J gene TRBJ1-6; D is possibly TRBD1 (5 bases). There are 12 residues in the CDR3. V was shortened by 8 bases and J by 8 bases, with 13 bases between the two germline ends. Germline values: CDR1 GTSNPN, CDR2 SVGIG (reference sequence). The CDR3 DNA reads as TGTGCCCTGGGCCGGGGGGATTCACCCCTCCACTTT. Its translation: CALGRGDSPLHF.

This clone was seen a single time. The chain links TRBV7-9 to TRBJ2-7; D unresolved. CDR3 size: 15 residues. The V gene lost 1 base and the J gene lost 4 bases, with 14 bases spanning the gap. CDR1 SEHNR and CDR2 FQNEAQ come from the germline V gene (reference sequence). CDR3: CASSLGPPGMYEQYF. CDR3 bases: TGTGCCAGCAGCTTAGGGCCCCCAGGAATGTACGAGCAGTACTTC.

V and J are TRBV6-2 or TRBV6-3 and TRBJ2-6; perhaps TRBD1 as D (6 bases). Between the trimmed V and J ends, which lost 6 bases and 0 bases, there was a span of 27 bases. The CDR3 length is 21 residues. Germline-derived CDR1 and CDR2 are MNHEY and SVGEGT. CDR3 sequence (DNA): TGTGCCAGCAGCCGTGTTGGGGGCGGAGCCCCGCCTGCCTCTGGGGCCAACGTCCTGACTTTC. Encoded protein: CASSRVGGGAPPASGANVLTF.